This entry describes one T cell receptor (beta chain). No antigen is known for it. It has no much larger one-base neighbor in the sample; base qualities were not kept. These data belong to a study of blood T cell repertoires in COVID-19 (dated by TCRdb to the early 2020s). With respect to the entire study: The collaborator samples originated in the United States, Italy and Spain and spanned the acute and convalescent phases of COVID-19. The prospective study material was composed of cDNA or gDNA derived from T cells, B-cell-depleted T cells, or PBMCs. The dataset comprised deeply sampled blood TCRbeta repertoires from subjects exposed to, actively infected with, or recovered from COVID-19. The repertoires were released in a freely available public database meant as a resource for research on the immune response to SARS-CoV-2. The samples were drawn from the first 160 participants of the ongoing ImmuneRACE study and from some 1,300 subjects provided by 6 global collaborators. Nearly every sample came with metadata listing a de-identified subject ID, COVID-19 status, age in years and sex. Where available, HLA class I and class II types were taken from metadata supplied by the sample provider and were not determined by assay-based typing.

TCRbeta CDR3 regions were amplified from genomic DNA by means of the immunoSEQ Assay, a bias-controlled multiplex PCR. The authors processed their data as follows. The number of nucleated cells in each sample was estimated by amplification of reference gene primers within the assay. To quantify the absolute abundance of each unique TCRbeta CDR3 rearrangement, sequence reads were collapsed and filtered. For each sample, productive Simpson clonality was calculated by taking the square root of Simpson's diversity index across productive rearrangements. TCRdb took this table from immuneACCESS and kept in-frame rearrangements with V and J called. Such tables lack part of the clones; where checked against another copy, unresolved V genes explain under half of the gap, and the rest is unexplained. V, J and clone size reflect that table, while D and trimming were determined from the DNA. The sample table records approximately 46,000 clones; 81% of these occur just once. The ten largest clones capture approximately 20% of the sample.

In Seattle, one collaborating source enrolled patients while the infection was active and tracked those patients longitudinally over the course of disease. Collaborating institutions collected whole blood in K2EDTA tubes following their own protocols. For TCRbeta analysis, collaborator samples were shipped as frozen whole blood, as isolated PBMCs, or as DNA extracted from either sample type. The study at large found these results: The amount of clinical and demographic metadata varied by source and participant and was provided uncurated.

V and J lose 4 bases and 5 bases, and a span of 21 bases separates them. CDR1 and CDR2 (SGDLS, YYNGEE) derive from the germline V gene. CDR3 length: 16 amino acids, cysteine to phenylalanine. Of the read, only the CDR3 DNA is kept; its 48 bases are in frame from base 1. This receptor was obtained from a woman older than 75 with COVID-19, enrolled during active disease. The rearranged segments are TRBV9 and TRBJ1-1; TRBD1 is a possible D gene, resting on 6 matching bases. Sequenced: peripheral blood. The DNA sequence reads TGTGCCAGCAGCACAGAGGCTACAGGGTGGCGGACTGAAGCTTTCTTT. Its product reads: CASSTEATGWRTEAFF.